A selection of T cell receptor beta chains follows, all from one sample in a study of cytomegalovirus exposure and HLA in healthy donors. Clones were sequenced by immunoSEQ multiplex PCR, and TCRdb holds only the in-frame ones, with some missing. This sample yields about 130,000 clones, of which around 85% are seen a single time; approximately 6.4% belongs to the top ten. Material for sequencing was PBMCs. The receptors derive from a woman in her 30s in good health and CMV-seropositive. The CDR3 runs from the conserved cysteine through the conserved F or W. The D gene is left open where the match is weak. Expanded clones are given a class, and other clones once, few, many or no size at all.

clone_size	d_call	v_call	j_call	cdr3_nt	cdr3_aa
.	TRBD1	TRBV2	TRBJ2-1	TGTGCCAGCAGTGAAGTGGCACCTCCCGGCAGGGGGAGCGGGTTCTTC	CASSEVAPPGRGSGFF
once	TRBD1	TRBV2	TRBJ2-2	TGTGCCAGCAGTGAAGACCCGGACAGGGTCACCACCGGGGAGCTGTTTTTT	CASSEDPDRVTTGELFF
.	TRBD2	TRBV9	TRBJ2-5	TGTGCCAGCAGCCTTGGACTAGCGGGAGAGACCCAGTACTTC	CASSLGLAGETQYF
.	.	TRBV30	TRBJ2-7	TGTGCCTGGAGTGTACGGGGACAACCTCTAACCGAGCAGTACTTC	CAWSVRGQPLTEQYF
.	.	TRBV7-2	TRBJ2-7	TGTGCCAGCAGCCAGGGAGGCTTCTCCTACGAGCAGTACTTC	CASSQGGFSYEQYF
few	.	TRBV9	TRBJ2-5	TGTGCCAGCAGCGTAGGGGGGACTCCCCAAGAGACCCAGTACTTC	CASSVGGTPQETQYF
.	.	TRBV4-1	TRBJ2-7	TGCGCCAGCAGCCAAGGTCCAGCGCTAGATACCTACGAGCAGTACTTC	CASSQGPALDTYEQYF
once	.	TRBV5-6	TRBJ2-7	TGTGCCAGCAGCTTGGACGTGGGGGACAAGGGCTACGAGCAGTACTTC	CASSLDVGDKGYEQYF
.	TRBD2	TRBV6-1	TRBJ2-7	TGTGCCAGCAGCGCCCCCGGGACTAGGCGCTACGAGCAGTACTTC	CASSAPGTRRYEQYF
few	TRBD2	TRBV23-1	TRBJ2-5	TGCGCCAGCAGTCAATCTGCTAGCGGGGGGGCGGAGACCCAGTACTTC	CASSQSASGGAETQYF
.	.	TRBV11-2	TRBJ2-6	TGTGCCAGCAGCTTAACCGATGCAGCTGGGGCCAACGTCCTGACTTTC	CASSLTDAAGANVLTF
.	.	TRBV27	TRBJ2-1	TGTGCCAGCAGTTTACAGGGTAGGAACAATGAGCAGTTCTTC	CASSLQGRNNEQFF
.	TRBD1	TRBV28	TRBJ2-1	TGTGCCAGCAGTCAACAGGGGACTGAGCAGTTCTTC	CASSQQGTEQFF
.	.	TRBV6-5	TRBJ2-7	TGTGCCAGCAGTCGGGGTGGTGAGCAGTACTTC	CASSRGGEQYF
few	.	TRBV28	TRBJ1-5	TGTGCCAGCAGTTTAGGGGCGGGAGTGACGGTCAATCAGCCCCAGCATTTT	CASSLGAGVTVNQPQHF
.	.	TRBV7-6	TRBJ1-4	TGTGCCAGCAGCCAGACGACAGTAACTGAAAAACTGTTTTTT	CASSQTTVTEKLFF
.	.	TRBV28	TRBJ2-7	TGTGCCACCTTGACCCCAGGGGTTCTCTACGAGCAGTACTTC	CATLTPGVLYEQYF
.	.	TRBV29-1	TRBJ1-1	TGCAGTGCGTTGGTGAACACTGAAGCTTTCTTT	CSALVNTEAFF
.	TRBD1	TRBV4-1	TRBJ1-5	TGCGCCAGCAGCCAAGATACAGGGGATGGGTGGAGCAATCAGCCCCAGCATTTT	CASSQDTGDGWSNQPQHF
.	.	TRBV29-1	TRBJ2-2	TGCAGCGTTGTTGGGGGCGTGGAGCTGTTTTTT	CSVVGGVELFF
once	TRBD1	TRBV30	TRBJ2-1	TGTGCCTGGAGACTCCCGGGACAGGGGGTTAATGAGCAGTTCTTC	CAWRLPGQGVNEQFF
.	TRBD2	TRBV29-1	TRBJ2-1	TGCAGCGTTGAAGAAGGGAGGGGTTCCTCCTACAATGAGCAGTTCTTC	CSVEEGRGSSYNEQFF
few	.	TRBV10-3	TRBJ2-3	TGTGCCATCAAGGGGGCAGATACGCAGTATTTT	CAIKGADTQYF
.	.	TRBV7-2	TRBJ2-7	TGTGCCAGCAGCACTAGCTACGAGCAGTACTTC	CASSTSYEQYF
.	.	TRBV27	TRBJ2-1	TGTGCCAGCAGTTTGGCCAAGTCCCACAATGAGCAGTTCTTC	CASSLAKSHNEQFF
.	.	TRBV30	TRBJ1-1	TGTGCCTGGAGTCCTCTTGGGGGCCGCGGCACTGAAGCTTTCTTT	CAWSPLGGRGTEAFF
.	.	TRBV5-1	TRBJ2-7	TGCGCCAGCAGCACGGACATTTCTGAGGACGAGCAGTACTTC	CASSTDISEDEQYF
once	TRBD1	TRBV19	TRBJ2-2	TGTGCCAGTAGTGGACAGGGGGGAACCGGGGAGCTGTTTTTT	CASSGQGGTGELFF
.	TRBD2	TRBV19	TRBJ2-1	TGTGCCAGTAGTACCTCCTATACTAGCGGGAGATACAATGAGCAGTTCTTC	CASSTSYTSGRYNEQFF
.	.	TRBV28	TRBJ1-2	TGTGCCAGCAGTTTAAGAGGGTATGGCTACACCTTC	CASSLRGYGYTF
once	.	TRBV11-1	TRBJ2-7	TGTGCCAGCAGCTTACAGGGAAACCCCTACGAGCAGTACTTC	CASSLQGNPYEQYF
.	.	TRBV27	TRBJ1-1	TGTGCCAGCAGTTATCCAGGGTACGGCGACACTGAAGCTTTCTTT	CASSYPGYGDTEAFF
.	.	TRBV25-1	TRBJ1-1	TGTGCCAGCAGTGAAACAGGGAAAACTGAAGCTTTCTTT	CASSETGKTEAFF
.	.	TRBV4-1	TRBJ2-1	TGCGCCAGCAGCCAAGCCTCCCTCCCCCACAATGAGCAGTTCTTC	CASSQASLPHNEQFF
.	TRBD1	TRBV28	TRBJ2-6	TGTGCCAGCAGTAGACAGGGGGTCATGGCAGGGGCCAACGTCCTGACTTTC	CASSRQGVMAGANVLTF
.	TRBD2	TRBV5-1	TRBJ2-1	TGCGCCAGCAGCGCACTAGCGGCTTACAATGAGCAGTTCTTC	CASSALAAYNEQFF
.	.	TRBV6-5	TRBJ1-1	TGTGCCAGCAGTCCCCGGACCGGGGGGACTGAAGCTTTCTTT	CASSPRTGGTEAFF
.	TRBD1	TRBV9	TRBJ1-2	TGTGCCAGCAGACCGGGACAGGGGGCGTATGGCTACACCTTC	CASRPGQGAYGYTF
.	.	TRBV13	TRBJ2-2	TGTGCCAGCAGCTCACAGGGGGGGATCGGGGAGCTGTTTTTT	CASSSQGGIGELFF
.	.	TRBV27	TRBJ1-4	TGTGCCAGCAGTTTCCTGGGCTGGAGGAGTTGGCCCCTCTTT	CASSFLGWRSWPLF